This T cell receptor beta chain was documented in a study of blood T cell repertoires in COVID-19. At the level of the study: Samples of COVID-19 (acute and convalescent) were obtained from the United States, Italy and Spain.

Assay: immunoSEQ multiplex PCR; the TCRdb copy retains only in-frame clones and omits some. The table shows approximately 240,000 clones, with around 83% occurring only once. CDR1 and CDR2 (germline): SGHRS, YFSETQ. The CDR3 extends over 15 amino acids. V was clipped by 0 bases and J by 0 bases, with 6 bases between them. Study members were between roughly 18 and 100 years old and lived in 24 US regions. The source is a woman aged 40 to 55 with acute COVID-19. Sequenced: PBMCs or T cells enriched from blood (not recorded which). The chain carries TRBV5-1 and TRBJ2-2; D perhaps matches TRBD2 (5 bases). In nucleotides, the CDR3 is TGCGCCAGCAGCTTGGTAGCGACGAACACCGGGGAGCTGTTTTTT. Protein: CASSLVATNTGELFF.